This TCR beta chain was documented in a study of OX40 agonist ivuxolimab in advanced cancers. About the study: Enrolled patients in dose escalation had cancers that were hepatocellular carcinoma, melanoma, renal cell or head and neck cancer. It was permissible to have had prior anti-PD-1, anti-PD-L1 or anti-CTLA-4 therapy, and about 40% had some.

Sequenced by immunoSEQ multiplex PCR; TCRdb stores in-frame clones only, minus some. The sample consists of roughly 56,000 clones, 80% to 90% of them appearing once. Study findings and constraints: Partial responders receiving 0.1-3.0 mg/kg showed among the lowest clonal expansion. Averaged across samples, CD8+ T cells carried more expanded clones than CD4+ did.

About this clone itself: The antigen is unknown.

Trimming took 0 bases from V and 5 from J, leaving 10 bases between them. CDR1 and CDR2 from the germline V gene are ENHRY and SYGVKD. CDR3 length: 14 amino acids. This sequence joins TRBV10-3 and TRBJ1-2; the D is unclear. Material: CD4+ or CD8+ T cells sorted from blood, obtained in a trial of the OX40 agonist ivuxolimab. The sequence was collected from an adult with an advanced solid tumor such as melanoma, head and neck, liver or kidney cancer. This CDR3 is CAISESVLRYGYTF. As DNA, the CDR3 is TGTGCCATCAGTGAGTCCGTTCTCCGTTATGGCTACACCTTC.